This TCR beta chain was identified during a study of blood T cell repertoires in COVID-19. As for the study in general: COVID-19 samples collected from the United States, Italy and Spain covered acute and convalescent phases.

The age range of participants was about 18 to 95 years, with residence in around 22 US areas. CDR3 length equals 14 residues. The germline CDR1 and CDR2 sequences are SEHNR and FQNEAQ (reference sequence). The ends lost 7 bases at V and 6 bases at J; junction bases unmatched: 10. Method: immunoSEQ multiplex PCR; TCRdb's copy keeps in-frame clones and lacks some. The table has more than 350,000 clones, over 75% seen once; the top ten hold less than 1.5%. The receptor was derived from a woman between 18 and 29 years old who had been exposed to COVID-19. Sequencing used PBMCs or T cells enriched from blood (not recorded which). The V gene is TRBV7-9, the J gene TRBJ2-7, with 9 nucleotides matching TRBD2. CDR3 in DNA: TGTGCCAGCACCGTAGCGGGAGAATGGTCCGAGCAGTACTTC. The encoded protein is CASTVAGEWSEQYF.